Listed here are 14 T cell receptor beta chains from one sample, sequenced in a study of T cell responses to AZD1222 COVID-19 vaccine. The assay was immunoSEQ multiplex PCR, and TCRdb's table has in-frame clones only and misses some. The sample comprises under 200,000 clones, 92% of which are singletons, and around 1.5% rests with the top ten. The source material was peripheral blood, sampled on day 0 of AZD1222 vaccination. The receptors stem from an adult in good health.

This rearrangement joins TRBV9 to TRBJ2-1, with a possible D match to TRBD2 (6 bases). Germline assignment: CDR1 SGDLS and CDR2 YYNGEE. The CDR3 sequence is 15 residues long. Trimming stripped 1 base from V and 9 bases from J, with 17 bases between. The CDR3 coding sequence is TGTGCCAGCAGCGTACGGGGACTCCAAGGTCTTGAGCAGTTCTTC. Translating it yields CASSVRGLQGLEQFF.

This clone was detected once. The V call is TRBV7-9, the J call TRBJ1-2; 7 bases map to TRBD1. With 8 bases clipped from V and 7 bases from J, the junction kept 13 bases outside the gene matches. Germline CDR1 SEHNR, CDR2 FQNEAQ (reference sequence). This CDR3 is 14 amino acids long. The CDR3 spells CASVPDRASPGYTF. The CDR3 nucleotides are TGTGCCAGCGTACCTGACAGGGCCTCCCCTGGCTACACCTTC.

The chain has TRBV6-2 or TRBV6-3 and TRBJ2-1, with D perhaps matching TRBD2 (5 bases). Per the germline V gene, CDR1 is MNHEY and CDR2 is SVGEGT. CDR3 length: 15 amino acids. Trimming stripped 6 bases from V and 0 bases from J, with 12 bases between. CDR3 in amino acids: CASRPGLPSYNEQFF. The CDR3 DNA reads TGTGCCAGCAGGCCTGGACTCCCCTCCTACAATGAGCAGTTCTTC.

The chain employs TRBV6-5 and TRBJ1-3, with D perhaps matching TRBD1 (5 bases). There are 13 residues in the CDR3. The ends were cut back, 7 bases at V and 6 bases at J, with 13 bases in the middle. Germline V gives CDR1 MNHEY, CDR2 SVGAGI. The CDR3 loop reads CASTPGPQNTIYF. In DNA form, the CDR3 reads TGTGCCAGCACCCCGGGACCTCAAAACACCATATATTTT.

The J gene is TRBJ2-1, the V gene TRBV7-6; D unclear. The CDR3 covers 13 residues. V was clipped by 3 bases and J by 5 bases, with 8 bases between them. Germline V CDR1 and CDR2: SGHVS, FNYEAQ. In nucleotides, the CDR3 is TGTGCCAGCAGCTTGGCTAGGAACAATGAGCAGTTCTTC. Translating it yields CASSLARNNEQFF. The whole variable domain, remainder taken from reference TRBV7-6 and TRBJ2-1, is GAGVSQSPRYKVTKRGQDVALRCDPISGHVSLYWYRQALGQGPEFLTYFNYEAQQDKSGLPNDRFSAERPEGSISTLTIQRTEQRDSAMYRCASSLARNNEQFFGPGTRLTVL.

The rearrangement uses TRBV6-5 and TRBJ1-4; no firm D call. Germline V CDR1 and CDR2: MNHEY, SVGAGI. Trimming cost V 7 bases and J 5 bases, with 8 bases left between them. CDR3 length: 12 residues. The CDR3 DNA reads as TGTGCCAGCAACCAGGCCAATGAAAAACTGTTTTTT. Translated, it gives CASNQANEKLFF.

CDR3 DNA sequence: TGTGCCAGCTCACCAGCAGGGGCTAATCAGCCCCAGCATTTT. This gives the protein CASSPAGANQPQHF. This chain joins TRBV18 and TRBJ1-5; D is possibly TRBD1 (6 bases). Between the trimmed V and J ends, which lost 2 bases and 4 bases, there was a span of 9 bases. The CDR3 totals 14 residues. Germline V gene lookup returns CDR1 KGHSH and CDR2 LQKENI.

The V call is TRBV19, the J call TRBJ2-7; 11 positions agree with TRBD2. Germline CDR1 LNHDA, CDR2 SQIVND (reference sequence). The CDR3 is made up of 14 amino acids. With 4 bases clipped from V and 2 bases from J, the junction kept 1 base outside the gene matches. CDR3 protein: CASSTSGGPYEQYF. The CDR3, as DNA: TGTGCCAGTAGTACTAGCGGGGGGCCCTACGAGCAGTACTTC.

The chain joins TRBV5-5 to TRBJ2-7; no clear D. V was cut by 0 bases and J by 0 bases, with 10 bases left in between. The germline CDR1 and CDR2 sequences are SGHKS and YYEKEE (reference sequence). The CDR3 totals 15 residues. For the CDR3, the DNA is TGTGCCAGCAGCTTGGAAGGGTTAAGCTCCTACGAGCAGTACTTC. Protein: CASSLEGLSSYEQYF.

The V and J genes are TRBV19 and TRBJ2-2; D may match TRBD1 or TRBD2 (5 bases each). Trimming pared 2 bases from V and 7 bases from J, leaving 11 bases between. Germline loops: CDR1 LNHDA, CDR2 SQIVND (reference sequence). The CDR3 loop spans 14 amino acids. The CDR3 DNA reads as TGTGCCAGTAGTATAAAGGGGAGAAGCGGGGAGCTGTTTTTT. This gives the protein CASSIKGRSGELFF.

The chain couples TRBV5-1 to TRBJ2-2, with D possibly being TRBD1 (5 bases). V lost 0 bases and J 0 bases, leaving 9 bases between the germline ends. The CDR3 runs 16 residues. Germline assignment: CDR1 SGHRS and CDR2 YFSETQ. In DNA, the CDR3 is TGCGCCAGCAGCTTGGGCGTCAGGGCGAACACCGGGGAGCTGTTTTTT. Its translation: CASSLGVRANTGELFF.

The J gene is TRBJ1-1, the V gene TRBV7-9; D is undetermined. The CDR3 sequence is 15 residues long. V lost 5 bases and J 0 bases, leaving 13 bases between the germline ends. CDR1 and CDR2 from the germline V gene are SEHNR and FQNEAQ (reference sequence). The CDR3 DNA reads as TGTGCCAGCAGCCCCCGATTGAGAGTGAACACTGAAGCTTTCTTT. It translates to CASSPRLRVNTEAFF.

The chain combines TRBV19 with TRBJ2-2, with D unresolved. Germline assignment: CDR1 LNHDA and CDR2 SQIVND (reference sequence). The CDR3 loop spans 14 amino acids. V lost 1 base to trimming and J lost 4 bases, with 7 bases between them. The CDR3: CASSIGQITGELFF. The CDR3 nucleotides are TGTGCCAGTAGTATAGGGCAGATCACCGGGGAGCTGTTTTTT. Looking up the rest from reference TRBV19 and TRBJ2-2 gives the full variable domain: DGGITQSPKYLFRKEGQNVTLSCEQNLNHDAMYWYRQDPGQGLRLIYYSQIVNDFQKGDIAEGYSVSREKKESFPLTVTSAQKNPTAFYLCASSIGQITGELFFGEGSRLTVL.

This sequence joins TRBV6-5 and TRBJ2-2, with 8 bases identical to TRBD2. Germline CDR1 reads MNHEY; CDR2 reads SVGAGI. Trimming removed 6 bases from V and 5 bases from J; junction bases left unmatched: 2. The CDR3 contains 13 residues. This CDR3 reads CASSGGRTGELFF. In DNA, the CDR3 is TGTGCCAGCAGCGGCGGGAGGACCGGGGAGCTGTTTTTT.